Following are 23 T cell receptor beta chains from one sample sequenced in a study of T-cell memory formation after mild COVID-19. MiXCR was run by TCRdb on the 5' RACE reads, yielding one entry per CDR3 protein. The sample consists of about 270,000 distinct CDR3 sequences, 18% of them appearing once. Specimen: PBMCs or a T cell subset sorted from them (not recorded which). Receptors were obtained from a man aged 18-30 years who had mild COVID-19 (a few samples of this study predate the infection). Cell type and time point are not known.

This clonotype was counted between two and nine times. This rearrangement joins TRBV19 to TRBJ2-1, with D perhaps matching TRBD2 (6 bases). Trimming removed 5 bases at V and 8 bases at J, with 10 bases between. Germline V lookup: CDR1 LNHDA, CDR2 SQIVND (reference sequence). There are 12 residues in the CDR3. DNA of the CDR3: TGTGCCAGTAGTGCTAGCGTCGATGAGCAGTTCTTC. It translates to CASSASVDEQFF.

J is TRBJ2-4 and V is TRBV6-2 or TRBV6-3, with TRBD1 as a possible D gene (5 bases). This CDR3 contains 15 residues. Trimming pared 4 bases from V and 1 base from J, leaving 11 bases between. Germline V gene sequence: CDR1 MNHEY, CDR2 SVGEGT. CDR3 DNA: TGTGCCAGCAGTTTAGGGGTTGGGGCCAAAAACATTCAGTACTTC. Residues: CASSLGVGAKNIQYF.

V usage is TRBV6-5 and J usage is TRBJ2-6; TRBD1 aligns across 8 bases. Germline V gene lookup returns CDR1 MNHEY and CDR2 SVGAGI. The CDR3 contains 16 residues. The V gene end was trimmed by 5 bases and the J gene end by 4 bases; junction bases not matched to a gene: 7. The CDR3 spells CASSKDRVYGANVLTF. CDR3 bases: TGTGCCAGCAGTAAGGACAGGGTATACGGGGCCAACGTCCTGACTTTC.

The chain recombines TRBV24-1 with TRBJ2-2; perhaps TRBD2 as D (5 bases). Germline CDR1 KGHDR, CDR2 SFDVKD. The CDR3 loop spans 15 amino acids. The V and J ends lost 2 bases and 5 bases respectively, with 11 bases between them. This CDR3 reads CATSDYFRDTGELFF. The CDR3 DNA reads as TGTGCCACCAGTGATTATTTCCGGGATACCGGGGAGCTGTTTTTT.

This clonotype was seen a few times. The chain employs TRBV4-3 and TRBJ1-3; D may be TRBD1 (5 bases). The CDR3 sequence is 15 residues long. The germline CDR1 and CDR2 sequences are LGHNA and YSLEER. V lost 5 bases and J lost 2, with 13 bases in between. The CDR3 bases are TGCGCCAGCAGCATGGGGGGTGCTCCTGGAAACACCATATATTTT. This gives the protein CASSMGGAPGNTIYF.

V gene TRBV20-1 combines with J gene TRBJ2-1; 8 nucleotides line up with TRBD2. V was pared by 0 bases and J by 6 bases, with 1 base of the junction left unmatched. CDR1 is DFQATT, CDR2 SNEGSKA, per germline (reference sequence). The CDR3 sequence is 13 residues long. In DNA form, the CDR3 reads TGCAGTGCTAGAGATCGGGGGGGCAATGAGCAGTTCTTC. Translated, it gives CSARDRGGNEQFF.

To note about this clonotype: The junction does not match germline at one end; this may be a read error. This CDR3 reads CSAAGLADTQYF. The CDR3 DNA reads TGCAGTGCTGCGGGACTAGCAGATACGCAGTATTTC. The V call is TRBV20-1, the J call TRBJ2-3, with 9 bases fitting TRBD2. Germline CDR1 is DFQATT and CDR2 is SNEGSKA (reference sequence). This CDR3 region has 12 residues.

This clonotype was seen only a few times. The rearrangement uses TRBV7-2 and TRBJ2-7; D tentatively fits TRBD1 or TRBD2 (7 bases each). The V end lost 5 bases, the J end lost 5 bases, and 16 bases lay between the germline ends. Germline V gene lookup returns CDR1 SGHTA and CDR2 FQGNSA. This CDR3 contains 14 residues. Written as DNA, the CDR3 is TGTGCCAGCAGCCGGGCAGGGGGGGTCCACGAGCAGTACTTC. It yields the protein CASSRAGGVHEQYF.

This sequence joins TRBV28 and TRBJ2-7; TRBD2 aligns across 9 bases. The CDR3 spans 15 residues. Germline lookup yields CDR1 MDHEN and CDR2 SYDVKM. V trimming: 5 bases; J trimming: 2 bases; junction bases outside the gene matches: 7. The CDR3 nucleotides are TGTGCCAGCAGTCCTAGCGGGGCGGAAGCCTACGAGCAGTACGTC. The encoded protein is CASSPSGAEAYEQYV.

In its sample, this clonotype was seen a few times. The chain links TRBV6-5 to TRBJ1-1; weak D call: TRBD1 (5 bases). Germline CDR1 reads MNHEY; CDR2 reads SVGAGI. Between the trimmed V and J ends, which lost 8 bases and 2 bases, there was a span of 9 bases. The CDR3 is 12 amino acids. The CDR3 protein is CASQTANTEAFF. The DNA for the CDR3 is TGTGCCAGCCAGACAGCAAACACTGAAGCTTTCTTT.

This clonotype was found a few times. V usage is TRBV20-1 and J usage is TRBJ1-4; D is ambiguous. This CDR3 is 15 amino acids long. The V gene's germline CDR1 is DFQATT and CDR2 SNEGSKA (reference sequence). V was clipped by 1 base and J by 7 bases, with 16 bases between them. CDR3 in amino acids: CSARVYWEGGEKLFF. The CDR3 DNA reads TGCAGTGCTAGAGTGTACTGGGAGGGTGGTGAAAAACTGTTTTTT.

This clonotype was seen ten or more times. The CDR3 spells CASSLLGSGDTQYF. In DNA, the CDR3 is TGTGCCAGCAGCTTATTGGGTAGCGGAGATACGCAGTATTTT. This chain connects TRBV13 to TRBJ2-3; possible D gene TRBD2, 6 bases. Trimming removed 2 bases from V and 5 bases from J, with 11 bases in between. CDR3 length: 14 amino acids. Germline V gives CDR1 PRHDT, CDR2 FYEKMQ (reference sequence).

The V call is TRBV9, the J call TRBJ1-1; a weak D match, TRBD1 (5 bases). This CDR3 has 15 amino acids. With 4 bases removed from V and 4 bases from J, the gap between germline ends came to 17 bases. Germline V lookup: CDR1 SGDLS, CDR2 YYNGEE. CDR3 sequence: CASSPPAGASTEAFF. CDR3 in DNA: TGTGCCAGCAGCCCCCCCGCCGGGGCGAGCACTGAAGCTTTCTTT. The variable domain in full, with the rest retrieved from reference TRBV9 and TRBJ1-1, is DSGVTQTPKHLITATGQRVTLRCSPRSGDLSVYWYQQSLDQGLQFLIQYYNGEERAKGNILERFSAQQFPDLHSELNLSSLELGDSALYFCASSPPAGASTEAFFGQGTRLTVV.

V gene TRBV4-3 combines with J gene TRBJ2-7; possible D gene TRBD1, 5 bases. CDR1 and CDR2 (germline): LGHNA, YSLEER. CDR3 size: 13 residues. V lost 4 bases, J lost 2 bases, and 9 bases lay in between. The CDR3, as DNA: TGCGCCAGCAGCCCATCAGGGACCTACGAGCAGTACTTC. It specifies CASSPSGTYEQYF.

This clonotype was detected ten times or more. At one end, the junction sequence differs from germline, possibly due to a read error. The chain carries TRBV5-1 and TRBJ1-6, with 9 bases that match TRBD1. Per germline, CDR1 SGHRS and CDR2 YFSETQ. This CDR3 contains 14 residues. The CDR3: CASSLGQGGSPLHF. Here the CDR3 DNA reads TGTGCCAGCAGTTTGGGACAGGGTGGTTCACCCCTCCACTTT.

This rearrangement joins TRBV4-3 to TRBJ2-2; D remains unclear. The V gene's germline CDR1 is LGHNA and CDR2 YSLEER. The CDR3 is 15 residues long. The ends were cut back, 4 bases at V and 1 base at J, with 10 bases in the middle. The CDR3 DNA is TGCGCCAGCAGCCCGTGGGGTGAGAACACCGGGGAGCTGTTTTTT. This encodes CASSPWGENTGELFF.

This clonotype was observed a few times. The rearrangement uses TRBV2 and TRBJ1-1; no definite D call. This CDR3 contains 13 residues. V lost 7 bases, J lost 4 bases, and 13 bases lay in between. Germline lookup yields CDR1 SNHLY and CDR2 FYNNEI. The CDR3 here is CASNNLRTTEAFF. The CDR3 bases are TGTGCCAGCAATAACCTTAGGACCACTGAAGCTTTCTTT.

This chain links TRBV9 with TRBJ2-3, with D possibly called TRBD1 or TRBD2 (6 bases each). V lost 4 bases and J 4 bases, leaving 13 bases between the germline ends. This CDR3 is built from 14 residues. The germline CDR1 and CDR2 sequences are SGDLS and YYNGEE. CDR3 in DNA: TGTGCCAGCAGCATAATGGGGGGCGCAGATACGCAGTATTTT. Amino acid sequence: CASSIMGGADTQYF.

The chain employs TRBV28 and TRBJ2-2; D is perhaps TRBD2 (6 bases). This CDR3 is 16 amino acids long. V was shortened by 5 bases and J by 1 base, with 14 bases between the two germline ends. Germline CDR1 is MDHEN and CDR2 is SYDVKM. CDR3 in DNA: TGTGCCAGCAGTCCGACGGGACTTAGGAACACCGGGGAGCTGTTTTTT. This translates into CASSPTGLRNTGELFF.

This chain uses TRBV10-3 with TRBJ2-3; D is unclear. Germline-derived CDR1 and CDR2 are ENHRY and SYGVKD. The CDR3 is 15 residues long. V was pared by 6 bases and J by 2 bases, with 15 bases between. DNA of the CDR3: TGTGCCATCAGCTTAGTTGTGGGGTCCACAGATACGCAGTATTTT. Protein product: CAISLVVGSTDTQYF.

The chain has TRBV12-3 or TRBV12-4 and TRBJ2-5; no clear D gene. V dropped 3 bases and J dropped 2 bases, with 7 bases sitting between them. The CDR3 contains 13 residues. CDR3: CASSFMVQETQYF. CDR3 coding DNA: TGTGCCAGCAGTTTTATGGTTCAAGAGACCCAGTACTTC.

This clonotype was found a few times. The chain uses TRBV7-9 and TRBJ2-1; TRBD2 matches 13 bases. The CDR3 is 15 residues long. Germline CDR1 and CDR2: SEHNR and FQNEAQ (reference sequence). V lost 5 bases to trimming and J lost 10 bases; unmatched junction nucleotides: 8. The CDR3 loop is CASSPGLAGAQEQFF. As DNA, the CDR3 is TGTGCCAGCAGCCCAGGACTAGCGGGGGCCCAAGAGCAGTTCTTC.

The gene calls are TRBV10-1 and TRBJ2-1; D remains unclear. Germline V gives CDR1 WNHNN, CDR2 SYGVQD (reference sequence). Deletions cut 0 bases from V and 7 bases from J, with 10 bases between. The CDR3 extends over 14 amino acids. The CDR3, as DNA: TGCGCCAGCAGTGAGTCGACTCGTCAGAATGAGCAGTTCTTC. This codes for CASSESTRQNEQFF.